This TCR beta chain originates from a study of T cell responses to AZD1222 COVID-19 vaccine. The study's findings and limits: Possibly, clonal diversity was underestimated; donors were largely white British and included more females. Recipients of two AZD1222 doses showed rising Spike-specific TCR breadth and depth. Per reports, nearly half of all spike-specific TCRs target regions that are unmutated in variants. Sampling that yielded the repertoires occurred only after the peak T cell response.

The CDR3 has 15 amino acids. Trimming left V 5 bases short and J 5 bases short, with 16 bases between. The germline V gene encodes CDR1 SGHTA and CDR2 FQGNSA. Only in-frame clones appear in the TCRdb table, and some are missing; sequencing was by immunoSEQ multiplex PCR. The sample includes 90,000 to 120,000 clones, over 80% seen only once; the top ten take less than 7.5%. This clone has only one observation. What it binds is unknown. The source was peripheral blood, collected 28 days after the second AZD1222 dose. This TCR was recovered from an adult who received the AZD1222 COVID-19 vaccine. The V call is TRBV7-2, the J call TRBJ2-1; D unclear. CDR3 sequence reads: CASSPQRHSNNEQFF. The DNA for the CDR3 is TGTGCCAGCAGCCCCCAGAGACACTCGAACAATGAGCAGTTCTTC.